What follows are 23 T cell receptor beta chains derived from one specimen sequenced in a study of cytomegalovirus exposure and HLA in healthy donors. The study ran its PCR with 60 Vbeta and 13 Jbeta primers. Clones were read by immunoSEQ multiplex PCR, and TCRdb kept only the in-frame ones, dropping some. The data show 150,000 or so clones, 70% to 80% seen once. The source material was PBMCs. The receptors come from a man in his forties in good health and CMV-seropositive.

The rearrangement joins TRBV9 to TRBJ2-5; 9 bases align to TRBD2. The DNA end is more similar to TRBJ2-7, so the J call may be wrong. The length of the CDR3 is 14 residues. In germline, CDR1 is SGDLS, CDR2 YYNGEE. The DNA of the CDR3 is TGTGCCAGCAGCGTAGAGGGGCGGGAGGGCGAGCAGTACTTC. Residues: CASSVEGREGEQYF.

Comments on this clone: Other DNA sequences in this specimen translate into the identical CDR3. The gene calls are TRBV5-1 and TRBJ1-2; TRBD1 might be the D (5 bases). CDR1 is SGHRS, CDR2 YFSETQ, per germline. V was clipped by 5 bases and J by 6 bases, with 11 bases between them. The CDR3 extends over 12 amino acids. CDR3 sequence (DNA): TGCGCCAGCAGTAGTGAAGGGGATGGCTACACCTTC. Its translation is CASSSEGDGYTF.

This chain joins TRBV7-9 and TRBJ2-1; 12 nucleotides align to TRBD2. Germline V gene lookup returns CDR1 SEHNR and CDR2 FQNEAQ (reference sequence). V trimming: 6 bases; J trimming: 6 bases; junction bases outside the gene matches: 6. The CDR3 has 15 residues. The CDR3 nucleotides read TGTGCCAGCAGACGAACTAGCGGGAGGCCCAATGAGCAGTTCTTC. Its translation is CASRRTSGRPNEQFF.

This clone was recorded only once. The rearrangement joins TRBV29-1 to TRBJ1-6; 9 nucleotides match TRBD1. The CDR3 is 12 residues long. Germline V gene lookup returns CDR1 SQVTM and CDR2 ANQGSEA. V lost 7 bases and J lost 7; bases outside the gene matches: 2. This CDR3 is CSAGQGNSPLHF. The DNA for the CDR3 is TGCAGCGCAGGACAGGGGAATTCACCCCTCCACTTT.

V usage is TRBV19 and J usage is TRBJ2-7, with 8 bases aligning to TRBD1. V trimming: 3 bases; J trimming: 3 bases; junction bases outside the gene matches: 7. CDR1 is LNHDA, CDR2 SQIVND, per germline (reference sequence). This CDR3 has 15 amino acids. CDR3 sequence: CASSIRTGSGYEQYF. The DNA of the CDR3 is TGTGCCAGTAGTATTAGGACAGGGTCAGGCTACGAGCAGTACTTC.

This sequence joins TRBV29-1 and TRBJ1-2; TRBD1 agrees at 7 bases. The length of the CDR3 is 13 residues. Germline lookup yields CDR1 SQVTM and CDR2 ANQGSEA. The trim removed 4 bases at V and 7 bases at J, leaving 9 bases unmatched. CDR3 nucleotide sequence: TGCAGCGTTGCCCTTACAGGGGATAGTGGCTACACCTTC. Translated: CSVALTGDSGYTF.

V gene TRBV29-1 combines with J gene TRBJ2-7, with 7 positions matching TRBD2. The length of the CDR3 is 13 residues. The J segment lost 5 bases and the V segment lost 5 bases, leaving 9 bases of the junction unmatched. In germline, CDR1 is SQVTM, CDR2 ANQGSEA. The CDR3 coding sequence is TGCAGCGTTAGGTCGCCGGGAGGCCACGAGCAGTACTTC. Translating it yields CSVRSPGGHEQYF.

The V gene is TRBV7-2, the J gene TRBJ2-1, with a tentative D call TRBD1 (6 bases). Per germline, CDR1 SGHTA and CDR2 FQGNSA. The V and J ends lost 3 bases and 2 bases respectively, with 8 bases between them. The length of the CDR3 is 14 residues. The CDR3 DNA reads TGTGCCAGCAGCTTGACAGGCACCTACAATGAGCAGTTCTTC. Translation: CASSLTGTYNEQFF.

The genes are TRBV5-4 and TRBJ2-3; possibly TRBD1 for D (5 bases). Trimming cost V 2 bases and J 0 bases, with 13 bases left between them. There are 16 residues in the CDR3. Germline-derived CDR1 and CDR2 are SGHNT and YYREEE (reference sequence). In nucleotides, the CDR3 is TGTGCCAGCAGCTTTTGGCAGGGCCCTAGCACAGATACGCAGTATTTT. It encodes CASSFWQGPSTDTQYF.

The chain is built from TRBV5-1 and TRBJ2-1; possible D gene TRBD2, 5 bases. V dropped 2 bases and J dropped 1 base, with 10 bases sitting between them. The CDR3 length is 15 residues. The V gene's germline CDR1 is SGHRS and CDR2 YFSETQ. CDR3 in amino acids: CASSFSGISYNEQFF. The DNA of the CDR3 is TGCGCCAGCAGCTTTTCGGGGATTTCCTACAATGAGCAGTTCTTC.

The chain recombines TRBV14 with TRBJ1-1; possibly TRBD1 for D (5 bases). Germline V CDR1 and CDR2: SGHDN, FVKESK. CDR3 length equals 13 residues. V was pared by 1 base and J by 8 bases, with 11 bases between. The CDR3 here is CASSQAGVTEAFF. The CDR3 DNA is TGTGCCAGCAGCCAAGCGGGGGTTACCGAAGCTTTCTTT.

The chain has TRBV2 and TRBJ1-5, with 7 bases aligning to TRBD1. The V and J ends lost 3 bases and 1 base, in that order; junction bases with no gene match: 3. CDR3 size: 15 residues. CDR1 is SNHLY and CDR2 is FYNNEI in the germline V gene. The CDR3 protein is CASSDEGASNQPQHF. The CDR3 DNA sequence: TGTGCCAGCAGTGATGAGGGGGCAAGCAATCAGCCCCAGCATTTT.

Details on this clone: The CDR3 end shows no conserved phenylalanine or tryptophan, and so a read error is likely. Here the CDR3 reads CASSQDRTGTGNTIYL. The CDR3 region has the DNA TGCGCCAGCAGCCAAGACCGGACAGGAACTGGAAACACCATATATCTT. This chain uses TRBV4-3 with TRBJ1-3, with 7 bases matching TRBD1. This CDR3 contains 16 residues. V trimming: 0 bases; J trimming: 2 bases; junction bases outside the gene matches: 4. The germline V gene encodes CDR1 LGHNA and CDR2 YSLEER.

The chain's CDR3 is CAISESSGGGNQPQHF. The CDR3 DNA follows: TGTGCCATCAGTGAGTCAAGCGGGGGAGGCAATCAGCCCCAGCATTTT. The rearrangement links TRBV10-3 to TRBJ1-5; D is perhaps TRBD1 (5 bases). The CDR3 runs 16 residues. V dropped 0 bases and J dropped 2 bases, with 11 bases sitting between them. The germline CDR1 and CDR2 sequences are ENHRY and SYGVKD.

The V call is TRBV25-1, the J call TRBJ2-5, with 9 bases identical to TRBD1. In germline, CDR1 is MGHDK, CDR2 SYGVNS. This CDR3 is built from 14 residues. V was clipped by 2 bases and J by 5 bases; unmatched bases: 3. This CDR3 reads CASSEVGQGETQYF. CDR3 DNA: TGTGCCAGCAGTGAAGTCGGACAGGGGGAGACCCAGTACTTC.

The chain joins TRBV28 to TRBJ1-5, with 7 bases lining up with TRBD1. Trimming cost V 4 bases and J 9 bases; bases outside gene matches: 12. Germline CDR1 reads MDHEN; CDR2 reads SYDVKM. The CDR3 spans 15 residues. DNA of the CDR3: TGTGCCAGCAGTTCTTGGACAGGTGTCGTTCGGCCCCAGCATTTT. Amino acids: CASSSWTGVVRPQHF.

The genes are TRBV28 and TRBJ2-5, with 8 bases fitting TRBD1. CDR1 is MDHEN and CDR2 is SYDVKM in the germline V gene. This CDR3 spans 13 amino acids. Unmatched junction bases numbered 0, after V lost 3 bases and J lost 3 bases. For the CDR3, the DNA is TGTGCCAGCAGTTTGGGACAGGAAGAGACCCAGTACTTC. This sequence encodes CASSLGQEETQYF.

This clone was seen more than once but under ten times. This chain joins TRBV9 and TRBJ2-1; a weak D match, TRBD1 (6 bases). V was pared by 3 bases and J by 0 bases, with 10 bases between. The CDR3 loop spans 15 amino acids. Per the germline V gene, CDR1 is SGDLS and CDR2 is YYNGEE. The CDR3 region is CASSEGVGSYNEQFF. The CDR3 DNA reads TGTGCCAGCAGCGAGGGGGTTGGCTCCTACAATGAGCAGTTCTTC.

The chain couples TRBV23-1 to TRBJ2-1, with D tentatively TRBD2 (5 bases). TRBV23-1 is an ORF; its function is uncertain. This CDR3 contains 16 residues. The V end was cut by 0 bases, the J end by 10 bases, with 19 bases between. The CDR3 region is CASSQSKSSPLSEQFF. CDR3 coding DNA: TGCGCCAGCAGTCAATCCAAGTCTAGCCCCCTCTCGGAGCAGTTCTTC.

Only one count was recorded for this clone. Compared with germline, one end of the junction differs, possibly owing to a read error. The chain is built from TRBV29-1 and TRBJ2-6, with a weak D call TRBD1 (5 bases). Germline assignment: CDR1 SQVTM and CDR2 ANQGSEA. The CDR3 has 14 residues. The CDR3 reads CSVAPSFGANGLTF. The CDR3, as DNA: TGCAGCGTTGCTCCTAGTTTTGGGGCCAACGGCCTGACTTTC.

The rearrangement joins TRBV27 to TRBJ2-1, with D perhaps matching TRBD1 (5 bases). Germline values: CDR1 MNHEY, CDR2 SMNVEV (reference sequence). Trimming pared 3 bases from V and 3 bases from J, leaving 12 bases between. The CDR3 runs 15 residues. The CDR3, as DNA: TGTGCCAGCAGTTTGACCCGCACAGGCTACAATGAGCAGTTCTTC. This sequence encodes CASSLTRTGYNEQFF.

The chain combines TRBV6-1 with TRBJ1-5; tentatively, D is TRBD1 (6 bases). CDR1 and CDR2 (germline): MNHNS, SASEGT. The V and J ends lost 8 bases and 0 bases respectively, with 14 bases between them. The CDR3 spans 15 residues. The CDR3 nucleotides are TGTGCCAGCGGGTCCGGACAGTATAGCAATCAGCCCCAGCATTTT. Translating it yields CASGSGQYSNQPQHF.

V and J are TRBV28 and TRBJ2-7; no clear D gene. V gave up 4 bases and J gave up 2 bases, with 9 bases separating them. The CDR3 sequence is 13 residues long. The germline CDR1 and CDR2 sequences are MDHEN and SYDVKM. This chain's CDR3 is CASSYQRTYEQYF. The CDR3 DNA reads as TGTGCCAGCAGTTATCAGCGAACCTACGAGCAGTACTTC.